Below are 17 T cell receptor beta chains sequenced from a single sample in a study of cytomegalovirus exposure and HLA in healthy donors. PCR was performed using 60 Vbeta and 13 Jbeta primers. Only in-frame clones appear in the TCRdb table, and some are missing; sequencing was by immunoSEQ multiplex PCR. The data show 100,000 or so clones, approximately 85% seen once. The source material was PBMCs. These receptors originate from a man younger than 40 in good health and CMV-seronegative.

CDR3 loop: CASSPGGGLYEQYF. The CDR3 region has the DNA TGTGCCAGCAGCCCCGGGGGAGGACTCTACGAGCAGTACTTC. This chain connects TRBV7-3 to TRBJ2-7; a weak D match, TRBD2 (6 bases). The germline CDR1 and CDR2 sequences are SGHTA and FQGTGA. Trimming cost V 5 bases and J 3 bases, with 14 bases left between them. This CDR3 is built from 14 residues. Full variable domain (remainder filled in from reference TRBV7-3 and TRBJ2-7): GAGVSQTPSNKVTEKGKYVELRCDPISGHTALYWYRQSLGQGPEFLIYFQGTGAADDSGLPNDRFFAVRPEGSVSTLKIQRTERGDSAVYLCASSPGGGLYEQYFGPGTRLTVT.

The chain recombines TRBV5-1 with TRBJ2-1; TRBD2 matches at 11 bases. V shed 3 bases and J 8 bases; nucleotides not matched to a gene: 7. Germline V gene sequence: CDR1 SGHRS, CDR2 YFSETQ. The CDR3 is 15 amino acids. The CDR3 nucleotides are TGCGCCAGCAGCTCGACTAGCGGGAACCCCCATGAGCAGTTCTTC. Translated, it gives CASSSTSGNPHEQFF. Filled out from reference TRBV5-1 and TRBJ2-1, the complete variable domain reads KAGVTQTPRYLIKTRGQQVTLSCSPISGHRSVSWYQQTPGQGLQFLFEYFSETQRNKGNFPGRFSGRQFSNSRSEMNVSTLELGDSALYLCASSSTSGNPHEQFFGPGTRLTVL.

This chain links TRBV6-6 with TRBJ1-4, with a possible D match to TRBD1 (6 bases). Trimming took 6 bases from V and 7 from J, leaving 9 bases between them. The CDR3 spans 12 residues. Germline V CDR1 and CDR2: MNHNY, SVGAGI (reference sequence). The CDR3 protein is CASRQGPEKLFF. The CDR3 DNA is TGTGCCAGCAGACAGGGTCCTGAAAAACTGTTTTTT.

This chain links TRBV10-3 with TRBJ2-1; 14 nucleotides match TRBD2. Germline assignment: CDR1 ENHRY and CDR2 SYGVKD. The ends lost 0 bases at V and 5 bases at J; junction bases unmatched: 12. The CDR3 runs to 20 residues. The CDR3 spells CAISESTSGRALIWHNEQFF. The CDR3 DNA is TGTGCCATCAGTGAGTCGACTAGCGGGAGGGCCTTGATTTGGCACAATGAGCAGTTCTTC.

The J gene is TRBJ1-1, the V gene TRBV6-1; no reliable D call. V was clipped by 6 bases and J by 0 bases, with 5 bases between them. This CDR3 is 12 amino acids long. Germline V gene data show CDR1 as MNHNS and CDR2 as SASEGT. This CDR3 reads CASRLMNTEAFF. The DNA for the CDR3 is TGTGCCAGCAGACTTATGAACACTGAAGCTTTCTTT.

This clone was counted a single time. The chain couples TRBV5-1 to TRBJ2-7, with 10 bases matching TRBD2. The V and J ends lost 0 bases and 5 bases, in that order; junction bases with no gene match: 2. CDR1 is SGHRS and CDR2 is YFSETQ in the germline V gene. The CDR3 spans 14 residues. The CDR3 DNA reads TGCGCCAGCAGCTTGGAACTAGCGGGGCACGAGCAGTACTTC. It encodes CASSLELAGHEQYF.

The CDR3 here is CAWSVRRTGGKDGNTGELFF. CDR3 DNA sequence: TGTGCCTGGAGTGTACGTAGGACGGGGGGTAAAGACGGGAACACCGGGGAGCTGTTTTTT. This sequence joins TRBV30 and TRBJ2-2; 7 nucleotides align to TRBD2. Germline V CDR1 and CDR2: GTSNPN, SVGIG (reference sequence). CDR3 length: 20 amino acids. The V and J ends lost 0 bases and 1 base, in that order; junction bases with no gene match: 17.

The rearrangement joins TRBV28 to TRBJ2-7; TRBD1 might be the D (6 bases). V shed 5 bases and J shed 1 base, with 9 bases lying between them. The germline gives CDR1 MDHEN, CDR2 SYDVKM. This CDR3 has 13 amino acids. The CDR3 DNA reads TGTGCCAGCAGTAGACAGGCATCCTACGAGCAGTACTTC. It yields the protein CASSRQASYEQYF.

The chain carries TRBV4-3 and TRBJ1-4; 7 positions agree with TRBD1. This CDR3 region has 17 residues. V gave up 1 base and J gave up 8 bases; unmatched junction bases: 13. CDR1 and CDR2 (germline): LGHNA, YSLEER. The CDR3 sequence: CASSQGGNLRGIEKLFF. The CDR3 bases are TGCGCCAGCAGCCAAGGGGGAAACCTCAGGGGGATAGAAAAACTGTTTTTT.

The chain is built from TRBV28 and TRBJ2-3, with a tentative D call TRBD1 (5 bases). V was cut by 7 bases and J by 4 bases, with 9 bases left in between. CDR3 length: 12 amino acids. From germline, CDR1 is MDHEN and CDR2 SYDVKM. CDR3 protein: CASIDSADTQYF. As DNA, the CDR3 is TGTGCCAGCATTGACAGTGCAGATACGCAGTATTTT.

The CDR3, as DNA: TGTGCCAGCAGCCAAGAGGTAAGGGAGTCTGGAAACACCATATATTTT. Encoded protein: CASSQEVRESGNTIYF. This chain joins TRBV14 and TRBJ1-3; D is undetermined. This CDR3 spans 16 amino acids. The germline CDR1 and CDR2 sequences are SGHDN and FVKESK. The germline V and J ends were trimmed by 0 bases and 1 base, with 10 bases remaining between them.

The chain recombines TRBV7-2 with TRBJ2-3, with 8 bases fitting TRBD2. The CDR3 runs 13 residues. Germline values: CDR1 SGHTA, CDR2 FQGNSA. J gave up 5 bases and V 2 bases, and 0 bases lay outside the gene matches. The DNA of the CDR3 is TGTGCCAGCAGCTTAACTAGCGGAGATACGCAGTATTTT. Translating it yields CASSLTSGDTQYF.

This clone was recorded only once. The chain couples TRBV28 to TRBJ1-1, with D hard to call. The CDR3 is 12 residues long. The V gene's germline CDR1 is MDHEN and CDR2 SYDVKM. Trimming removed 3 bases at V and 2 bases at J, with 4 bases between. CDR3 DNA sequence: TGTGCCAGCAGTTTCTACAACACTGAAGCTTTCTTT. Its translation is CASSFYNTEAFF. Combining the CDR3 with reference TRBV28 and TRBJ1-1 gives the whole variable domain DVKVTQSSRYLVKRTGEKVFLECVQDMDHENMFWYRQDPGLGLRLIYFSYDVKMKEKGDIPEGYSVSREKKERFSLILESASTNQTSMYLCASSFYNTEAFFGQGTRLTVV.

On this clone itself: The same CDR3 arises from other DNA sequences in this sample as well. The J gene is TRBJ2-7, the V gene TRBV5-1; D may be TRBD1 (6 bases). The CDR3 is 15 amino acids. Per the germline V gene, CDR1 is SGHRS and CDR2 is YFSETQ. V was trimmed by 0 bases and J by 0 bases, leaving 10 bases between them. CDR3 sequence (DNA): TGCGCCAGCAGCTTGGGGCAGGGGAGCTCCTACGAGCAGTACTTC. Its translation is CASSLGQGSSYEQYF.

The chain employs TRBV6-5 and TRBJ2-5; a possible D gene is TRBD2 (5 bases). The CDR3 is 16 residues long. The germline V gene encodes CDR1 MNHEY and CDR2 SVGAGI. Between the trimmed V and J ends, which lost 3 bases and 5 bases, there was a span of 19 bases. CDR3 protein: CASSYRGPQRGETQYF. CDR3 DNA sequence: TGTGCCAGCAGTTATCGCGGGCCGCAACGAGGGGAGACCCAGTACTTC.

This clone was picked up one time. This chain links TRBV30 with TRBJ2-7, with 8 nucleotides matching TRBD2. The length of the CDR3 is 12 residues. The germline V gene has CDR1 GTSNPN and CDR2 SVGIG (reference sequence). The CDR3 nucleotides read TGTGCGCGGGGACTAGGATCCTACGAGCAGTACGTC. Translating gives CARGLGSYEQYV.

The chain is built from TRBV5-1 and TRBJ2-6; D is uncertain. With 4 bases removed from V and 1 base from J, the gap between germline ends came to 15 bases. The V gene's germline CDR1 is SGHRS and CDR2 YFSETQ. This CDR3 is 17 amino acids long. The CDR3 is CASSMGSWPSGANVLTF. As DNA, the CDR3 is TGCGCCAGCAGCATGGGGTCGTGGCCATCTGGGGCCAACGTCCTGACTTTC.